The TCR beta chain under discussion was sequenced for a study of blood T cell repertoires in COVID-19. All enrollees were about 18 to 95 years old and from roughly 22 US areas. Two negative PCRs, clearance, or symptom resolution were required of recovered Cohort 3 donors. Method: immunoSEQ multiplex PCR; TCRdb's copy keeps in-frame clones and lacks some. Of fewer than 400,000 clones in the sample, roughly 89% were seen once. The CDR3 is 16 amino acids. With V trimmed by 0 bases and J by 6 bases, 9 bases remained unmatched. Per the germline V gene, CDR1 is PRHDT and CDR2 is FYEKMQ (reference sequence).

The J gene is TRBJ2-7, the V gene TRBV13, with 9 bases that match TRBD2. This receptor was taken from a woman in her forties or fifties who had recovered from COVID-19. Sequencing was done on a sample of PBMCs or T cells enriched from blood (not recorded which). The CDR3 loop is CASSLGRSGGPLEQYF. The CDR3 DNA reads TGTGCCAGCAGCTTAGGCCGAAGCGGGGGGCCCCTCGAGCAGTACTTC. Combining the CDR3 with reference TRBV13 and TRBJ2-7 gives the whole variable domain AAGVIQSPRHLIKEKRETATLKCYPIPRHDTVYWYQQGPGQDPQFLISFYEKMQSDKGSIPDRFSAQQFSDYHSELNMSSLELGDSALYFCASSLGRSGGPLEQYFGPGTRLTVT.